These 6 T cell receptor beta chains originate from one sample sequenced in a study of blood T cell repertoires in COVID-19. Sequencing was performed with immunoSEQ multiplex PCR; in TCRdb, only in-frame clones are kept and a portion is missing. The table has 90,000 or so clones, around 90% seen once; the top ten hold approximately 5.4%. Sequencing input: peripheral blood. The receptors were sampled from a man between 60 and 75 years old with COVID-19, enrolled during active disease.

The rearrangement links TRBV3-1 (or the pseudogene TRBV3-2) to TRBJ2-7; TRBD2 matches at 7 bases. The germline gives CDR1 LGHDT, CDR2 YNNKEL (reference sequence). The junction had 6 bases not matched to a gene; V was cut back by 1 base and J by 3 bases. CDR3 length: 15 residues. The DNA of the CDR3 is TGTGCCAGCAGCCAAGGGGGAGGGAGGTTCTACGAGCAGTACTTC. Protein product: CASSQGGGRFYEQYF.

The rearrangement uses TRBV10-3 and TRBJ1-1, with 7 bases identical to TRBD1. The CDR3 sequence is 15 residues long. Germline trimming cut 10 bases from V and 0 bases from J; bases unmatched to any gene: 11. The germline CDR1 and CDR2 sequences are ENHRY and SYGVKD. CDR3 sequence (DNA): TGTGCCACCCGGGGATCGACAGGGCTGAACACTGAAGCTTTCTTT. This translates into CATRGSTGLNTEAFF.

CDR3 DNA sequence: TGTGCCAGCAGTCTGACACCCACCCAGTTGTACGAGCAGTACTTC. It codes for CASSLTPTQLYEQYF. The chain recombines TRBV6-2 or TRBV6-3 with TRBJ2-7; D uncertain. The CDR3 is made up of 15 amino acids. Germline CDR1 MNHEY, CDR2 SVGEGT. Deletions cut 5 bases from V and 4 bases from J, with 18 bases between.

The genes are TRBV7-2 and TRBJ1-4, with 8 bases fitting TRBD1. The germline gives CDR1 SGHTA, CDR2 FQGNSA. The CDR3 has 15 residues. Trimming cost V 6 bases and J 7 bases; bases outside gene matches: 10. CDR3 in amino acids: CASSATGTGTEKLFF. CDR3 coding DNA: TGTGCCAGCAGTGCCACCGGGACAGGAACTGAAAAACTGTTTTTT.

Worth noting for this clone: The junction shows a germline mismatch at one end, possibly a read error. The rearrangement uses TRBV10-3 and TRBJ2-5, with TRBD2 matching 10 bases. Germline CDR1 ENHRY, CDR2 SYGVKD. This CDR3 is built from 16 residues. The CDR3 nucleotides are TGTGCCATCAGTGGAGAGAAGCGGGAGGGCCAACAGACCCAGTACTTC. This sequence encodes CAISGEKREGQQTQYF.

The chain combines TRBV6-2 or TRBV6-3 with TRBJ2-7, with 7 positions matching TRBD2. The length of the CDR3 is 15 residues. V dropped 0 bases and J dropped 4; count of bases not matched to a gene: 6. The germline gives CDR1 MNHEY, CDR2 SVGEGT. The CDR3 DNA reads TGTGCCAGCAGTTACTCGCGGGAGACCTTTTACGAGCAGTACTTC. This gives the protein CASSYSRETFYEQYF.